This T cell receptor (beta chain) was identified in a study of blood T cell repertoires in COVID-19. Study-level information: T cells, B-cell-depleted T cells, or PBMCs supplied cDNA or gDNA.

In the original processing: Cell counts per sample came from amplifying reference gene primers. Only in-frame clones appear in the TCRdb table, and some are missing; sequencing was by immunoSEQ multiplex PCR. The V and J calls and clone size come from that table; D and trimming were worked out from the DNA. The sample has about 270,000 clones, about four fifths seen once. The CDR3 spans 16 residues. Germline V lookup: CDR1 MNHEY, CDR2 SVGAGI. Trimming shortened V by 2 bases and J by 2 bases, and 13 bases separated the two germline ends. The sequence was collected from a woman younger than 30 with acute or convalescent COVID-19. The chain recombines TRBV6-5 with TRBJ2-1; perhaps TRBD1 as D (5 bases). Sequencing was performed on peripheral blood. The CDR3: CASSYVSRAPYNEQFF. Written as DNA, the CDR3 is TGTGCCAGCAGTTACGTGTCCAGGGCTCCCTACAATGAGCAGTTCTTC.